The 12 T cell receptor beta chains listed next were all sequenced from one sample in a study of T-cell reconstitution after alpha-beta-depleted transplantation in children. The TCRbeta library incorporated unique molecular identifiers. MiXCR, applied by TCRdb to the PCR reads, yields one record per CDR3 protein. The sample yields fewer than 550,000 distinct CDR3 sequences, 11% seen once. This specimen consisted of PBMCs from the stem cell graft donor, obtained from the stem cell graft. The receptors derive from a human donor who donated a stem cell graft to a child with acute myeloid leukemia.

The CDR3 bases are TGCGCCAGCAGCTTCGCTAGCGGGAGGAAGAACGAGCAGTACTTC. Residues: CASSFASGRKNEQYF. The chain has TRBV5-1 and TRBJ2-7; 11 nucleotides line up with TRBD2. This CDR3 has 15 amino acids. The V and J ends lost 2 bases and 5 bases, in that order; junction bases with no gene match: 6. The germline V gene has CDR1 SGHRS and CDR2 YFSETQ.

This clonotype was recorded a few times. The V and J genes are TRBV15 and TRBJ2-7; a possible D gene is TRBD2 (7 bases). CDR3 size: 15 residues. The germline V gene has CDR1 LNHNV and CDR2 YYDKDF (reference sequence). V was pared by 5 bases and J by 6 bases, with 20 bases between. CDR3 nucleotides: TGTGCCACCAGCGGGCCGCGAGGGGGGGGCTCCGAGCAGTACTTC. It yields the protein CATSGPRGGGSEQYF. Combining the CDR3 with reference TRBV15 and TRBJ2-7 gives the whole variable domain DAMVIQNPRYQVTQFGKPVTLSCSQTLNHNVMYWYQQKSSQAPKLLFHYYDKDFNNEADTPDNFQSRRPNTSFCFLDIRSPGLGDTAMYLCATSGPRGGGSEQYFGPGTRLTVT.

On this clonotype itself: At one of its ends the junction is not consistent with the germline gene, which may arise from a read error. V and J are TRBV4-2 and TRBJ1-2; weak D call: TRBD1 (6 bases). Germline V gene sequence: CDR1 LGHNA, CDR2 YNFKEQ. The CDR3 loop spans 14 amino acids. The CDR3 reads CASRQGGGDYGYTF. The CDR3 nucleotides are TGTGCCAGCAGGCAAGGGGGAGGCGACTATGGCTACACCTTC.

The chain carries TRBV12-3 or TRBV12-4 and TRBJ2-2; D might be TRBD1 (5 bases). V lost 8 bases, J lost 5 bases, and 9 bases lay in between. There are 12 residues in the CDR3. The CDR3 DNA is TGTGCCAGCTTTAGGGGTACCGGGGAGCTGTTTTTT. This codes for CASFRGTGELFF.

The J gene is TRBJ2-7, the V gene TRBV11-2; 7 bases agree with TRBD1. The trim removed 5 bases at V and 4 bases at J, leaving 8 bases unmatched. The CDR3 totals 14 residues. CDR1 and CDR2 (germline): SGHAT, FQNNGV. The CDR3 nucleotides are TGTGCCAGCAGCCTAGCCGGGACAGTATACGAGCAGTACGTC. It encodes CASSLAGTVYEQYV.

A few counts support this clonotype. The chain uses TRBV6-1 and TRBJ2-2; 7 nucleotides match TRBD2. Germline values: CDR1 MNHNS, CDR2 SASEGT. Trimming removed 1 base from V and 6 bases from J; junction bases left unmatched: 5. This CDR3 spans 15 amino acids. The CDR3 DNA sequence: TGTGCCAGCAGTGAAGGGGGGAGGGAGGCCGGGGAGCTGTTTTTT. Translation gives CASSEGGREAGELFF.

Here the CDR3 DNA reads TGTGCCAGCAGTCCCCATCCAGATACGCAGTATTTT. Translated, it gives CASSPHPDTQYF. V is TRBV27 and J is TRBJ2-3; D unclear. The CDR3 sequence is 12 residues long. Trimming took off 5 bases at V and 4 bases at J, with 7 bases between the two ends. CDR1 and CDR2 from the germline V gene are MNHEY and SMNVEV (reference sequence).

This clonotype was seen a few times. The rearrangement joins TRBV12-3 or TRBV12-4 to TRBJ1-1, with 11 bases that match TRBD1. This CDR3 has 16 amino acids. Trimming took 3 bases from V and 5 from J; bases not matched to a gene: 8. The CDR3 loop is CASSLGLGTGGTEAFF. DNA for the CDR3: TGTGCCAGCAGTTTGGGTCTTGGGACAGGGGGAACTGAAGCTTTCTTT.

The chain joins TRBV20-1 to TRBJ2-1; 12 nucleotides line up with TRBD2. Germline CDR1 is DFQATT and CDR2 is SNEGSKA (reference sequence). The V gene end was trimmed by 0 bases and the J gene end by 8 bases; junction bases not matched to a gene: 11. This CDR3 has 17 residues. The CDR3 DNA reads TGCAGTGCTAGAGATCAGCGTGGACTAGCGGGATTGCATGAGCAGTTCTTC. Translating gives CSARDQRGLAGLHEQFF.

This clonotype was detected ten times or more. The V gene is TRBV9, the J gene TRBJ2-3; D gene ambiguous. V lost 0 bases, J lost 1 base, and 6 bases lay in between. The CDR3 is 14 residues long. The germline V gene encodes CDR1 SGDLS and CDR2 YYNGEE. The CDR3 coding sequence is TGTGCCAGCAGCGTAGAACATGGCACAGATACGCAGTATTTT. As protein: CASSVEHGTDTQYF.

This clonotype was seen a few times. V and J are TRBV7-9 and TRBJ2-5; a possible D gene is TRBD1 (6 bases). There are 16 residues in the CDR3. V was clipped by 5 bases and J by 1 base, with 17 bases between them. Germline V gene lookup returns CDR1 SEHNR and CDR2 FQNEAQ (reference sequence). The DNA of the CDR3 is TGTGCCAGCAGCCTGCTTCAGGGACACGGCCAAGAGACCCAGTACTTC. It is translated as CASSLLQGHGQETQYF. Combining the CDR3 with reference TRBV7-9 and TRBJ2-5 gives the whole variable domain DTGVSQNPRHKITKRGQNVTFRCDPISEHNRLYWYRQTLGQGPEFLTYFQNEAQLEKSRLLSDRFSAERPKGSFSTLEIQRTEQGDSAMYLCASSLLQGHGQETQYFGPGTRLLVL.

The chain is built from TRBV5-1 and TRBJ1-2, with D hard to call. Germline V CDR1 and CDR2: SGHRS, YFSETQ. The CDR3 spans 15 residues. V shed 2 bases and J shed 2 bases, with 13 bases lying between them. The CDR3 DNA is TGCGCCAGCAGCTTCGGAGCAGCAGCGAACTATGGCTACACCTTC. Protein product: CASSFGAAANYGYTF.